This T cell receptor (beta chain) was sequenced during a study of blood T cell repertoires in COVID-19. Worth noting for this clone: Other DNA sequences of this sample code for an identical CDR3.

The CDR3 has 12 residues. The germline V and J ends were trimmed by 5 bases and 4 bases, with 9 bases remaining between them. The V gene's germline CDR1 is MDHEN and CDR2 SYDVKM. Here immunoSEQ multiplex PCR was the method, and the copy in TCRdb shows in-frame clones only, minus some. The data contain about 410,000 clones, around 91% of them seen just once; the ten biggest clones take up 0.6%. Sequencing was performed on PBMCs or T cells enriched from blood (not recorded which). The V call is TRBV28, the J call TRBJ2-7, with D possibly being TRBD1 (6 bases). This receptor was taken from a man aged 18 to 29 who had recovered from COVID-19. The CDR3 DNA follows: TGTGCCAGCAGTCTAGGACAGTACGAGCAGTACTTC. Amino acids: CASSLGQYEQYF.